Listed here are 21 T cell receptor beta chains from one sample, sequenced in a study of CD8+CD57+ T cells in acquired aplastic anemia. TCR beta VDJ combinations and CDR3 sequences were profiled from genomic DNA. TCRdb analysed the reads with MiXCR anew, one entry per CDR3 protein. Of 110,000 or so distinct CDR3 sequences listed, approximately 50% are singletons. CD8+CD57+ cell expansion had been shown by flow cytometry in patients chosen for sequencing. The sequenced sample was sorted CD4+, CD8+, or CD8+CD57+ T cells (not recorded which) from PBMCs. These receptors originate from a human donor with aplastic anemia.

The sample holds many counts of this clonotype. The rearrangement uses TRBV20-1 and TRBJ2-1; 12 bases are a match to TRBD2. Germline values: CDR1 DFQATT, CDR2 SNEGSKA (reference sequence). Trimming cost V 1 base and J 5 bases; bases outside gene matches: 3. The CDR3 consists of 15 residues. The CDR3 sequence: CSARGLAGEHNEQFF. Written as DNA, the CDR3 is TGCAGTGCTAGAGGACTAGCGGGAGAACACAATGAGCAGTTCTTC.

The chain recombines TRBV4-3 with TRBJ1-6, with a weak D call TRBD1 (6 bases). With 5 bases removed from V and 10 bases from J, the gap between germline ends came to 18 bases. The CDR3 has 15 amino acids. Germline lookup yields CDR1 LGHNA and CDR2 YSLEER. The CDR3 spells CASSWGPRPDSPLHF. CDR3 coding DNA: TGCGCCAGCAGCTGGGGGCCACGGCCTGACTCACCCCTCCACTTT.

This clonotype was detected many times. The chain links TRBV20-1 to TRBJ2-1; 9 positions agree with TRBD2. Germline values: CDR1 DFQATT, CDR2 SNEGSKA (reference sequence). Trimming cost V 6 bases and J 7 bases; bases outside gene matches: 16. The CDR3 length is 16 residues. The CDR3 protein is CSAREASGMTGNEQFF. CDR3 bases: TGCAGTGCCCGGGAGGCTAGCGGGATGACAGGTAATGAGCAGTTCTTC.

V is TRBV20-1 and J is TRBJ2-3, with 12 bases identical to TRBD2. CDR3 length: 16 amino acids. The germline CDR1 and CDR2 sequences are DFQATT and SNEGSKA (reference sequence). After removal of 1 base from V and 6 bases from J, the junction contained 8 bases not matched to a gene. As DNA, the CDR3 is TGCAGTGCTAGAGTTCTAGCGGGAGGGCCGGCGGATACGCAGTATTTT. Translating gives CSARVLAGGPADTQYF.

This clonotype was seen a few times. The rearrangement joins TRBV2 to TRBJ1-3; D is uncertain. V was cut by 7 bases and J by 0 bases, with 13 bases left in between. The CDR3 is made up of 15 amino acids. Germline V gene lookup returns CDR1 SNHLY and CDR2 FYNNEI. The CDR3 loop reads CASTGPLSSGNTIYF. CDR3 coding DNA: TGTGCCAGCACCGGACCCCTGAGCTCTGGAAACACCATATATTTT.

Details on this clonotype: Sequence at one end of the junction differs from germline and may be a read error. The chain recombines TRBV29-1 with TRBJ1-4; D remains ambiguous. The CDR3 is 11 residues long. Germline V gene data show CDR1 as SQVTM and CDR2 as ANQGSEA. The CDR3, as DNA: TGCAGCGCCCCGAGCGAAGGAAAGGTACTTTTT. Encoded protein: CSAPSEGKVLF.

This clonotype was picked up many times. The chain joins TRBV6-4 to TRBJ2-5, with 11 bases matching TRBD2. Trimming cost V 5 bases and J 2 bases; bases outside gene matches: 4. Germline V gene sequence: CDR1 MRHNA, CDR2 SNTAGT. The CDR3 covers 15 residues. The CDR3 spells CASSSGTSGQETQYF. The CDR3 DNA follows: TGTGCCAGCAGTTCTGGGACTAGCGGACAAGAGACCCAGTACTTC.

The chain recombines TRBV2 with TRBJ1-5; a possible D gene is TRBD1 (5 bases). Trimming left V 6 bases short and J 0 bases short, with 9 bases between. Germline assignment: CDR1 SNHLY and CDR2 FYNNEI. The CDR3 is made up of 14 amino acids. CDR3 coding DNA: TGTGCCAGCAGGTCAGGGTTTAGCAATCAGCCCCAGCATTTT. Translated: CASRSGFSNQPQHF.

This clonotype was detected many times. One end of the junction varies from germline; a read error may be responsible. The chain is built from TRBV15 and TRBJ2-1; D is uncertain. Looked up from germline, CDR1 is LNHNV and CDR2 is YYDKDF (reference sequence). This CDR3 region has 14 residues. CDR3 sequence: CATSRPPPSARPHF. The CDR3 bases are TGTGCCACCAGCAGACCCCCCCCGTCGGCGAGACCCCACTTC.

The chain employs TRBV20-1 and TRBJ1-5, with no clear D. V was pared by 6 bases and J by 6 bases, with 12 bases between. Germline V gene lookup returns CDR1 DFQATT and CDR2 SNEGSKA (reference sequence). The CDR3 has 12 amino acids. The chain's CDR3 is CSARDNGQPQHF. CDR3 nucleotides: TGCAGTGCCCGGGATAACGGTCAGCCCCAGCATTTT.

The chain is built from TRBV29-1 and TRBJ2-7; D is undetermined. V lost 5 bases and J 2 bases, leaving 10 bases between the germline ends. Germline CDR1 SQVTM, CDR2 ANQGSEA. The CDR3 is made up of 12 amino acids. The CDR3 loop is CSVTGLTYEQYF. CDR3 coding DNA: TGCAGCGTTACCGGGTTAACCTACGAGCAGTACTTC.

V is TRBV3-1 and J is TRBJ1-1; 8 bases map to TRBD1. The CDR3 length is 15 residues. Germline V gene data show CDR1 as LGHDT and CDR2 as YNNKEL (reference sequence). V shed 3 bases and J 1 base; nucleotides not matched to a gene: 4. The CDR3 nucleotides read TGTGCCAGCAGCCACGGGACAGGCGAGAACACTGAAGCTTTCTTT. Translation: CASSHGTGENTEAFF.

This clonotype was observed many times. In DNA, the CDR3 is TGTGCCAGCAGCCCCCACAGGGGGCAAGAGACCCAGTACTTC. Its translation: CASSPHRGQETQYF. The rearrangement links TRBV7-7 to TRBJ2-5; TRBD1 agrees at 8 bases. With 5 bases clipped from V and 2 bases from J, the junction kept 4 bases outside the gene matches. The CDR3 covers 14 residues. The germline CDR1 and CDR2 sequences are SSHAT and FNYEAQ (reference sequence).

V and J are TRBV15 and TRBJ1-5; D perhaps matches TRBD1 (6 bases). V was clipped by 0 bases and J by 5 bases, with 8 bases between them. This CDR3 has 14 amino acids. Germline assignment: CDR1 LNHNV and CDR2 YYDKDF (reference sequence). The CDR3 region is CATSRDKGDQPQHF. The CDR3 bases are TGTGCCACCAGCAGAGACAAGGGGGATCAGCCCCAGCATTTT.

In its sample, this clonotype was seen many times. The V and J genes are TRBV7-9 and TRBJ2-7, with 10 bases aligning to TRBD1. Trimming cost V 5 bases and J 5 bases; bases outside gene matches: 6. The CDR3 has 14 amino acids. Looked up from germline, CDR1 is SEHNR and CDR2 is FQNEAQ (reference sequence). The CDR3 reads CASSPGTGVDEQYF. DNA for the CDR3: TGTGCCAGCAGCCCGGGGACAGGGGTCGACGAGCAGTACTTC.

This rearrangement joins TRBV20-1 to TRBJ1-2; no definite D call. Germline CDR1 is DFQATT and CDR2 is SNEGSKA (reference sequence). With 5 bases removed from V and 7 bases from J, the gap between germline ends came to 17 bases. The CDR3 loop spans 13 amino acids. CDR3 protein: CSAPAPDGGGYTF. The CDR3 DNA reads TGCAGTGCTCCGGCTCCGGACGGAGGTGGCTACACCTTC.

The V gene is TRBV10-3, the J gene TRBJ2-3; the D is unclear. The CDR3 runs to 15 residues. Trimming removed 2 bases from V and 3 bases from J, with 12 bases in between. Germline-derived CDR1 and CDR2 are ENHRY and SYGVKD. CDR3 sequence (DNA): TGTGCCATCAGTGAGACCCGGAAAGGAACAGATACGCAGTATTTT. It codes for CAISETRKGTDTQYF.

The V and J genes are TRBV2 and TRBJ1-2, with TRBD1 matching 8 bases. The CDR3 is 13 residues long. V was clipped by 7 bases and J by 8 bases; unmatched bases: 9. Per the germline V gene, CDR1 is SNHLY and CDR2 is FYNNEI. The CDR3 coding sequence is TGTGCCAGCATGGGCGGACAGGGCGACGGCTACACCTTC. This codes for CASMGGQGDGYTF.

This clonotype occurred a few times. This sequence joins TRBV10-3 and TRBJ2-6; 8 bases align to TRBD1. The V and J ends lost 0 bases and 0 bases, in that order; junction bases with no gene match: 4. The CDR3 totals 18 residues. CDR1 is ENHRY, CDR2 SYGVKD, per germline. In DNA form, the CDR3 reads TGTGCCATCAGTGAGTCGGGACAGGTAGTCTCTGGGGCCAACGTCCTGACTTTC. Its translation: CAISESGQVVSGANVLTF.

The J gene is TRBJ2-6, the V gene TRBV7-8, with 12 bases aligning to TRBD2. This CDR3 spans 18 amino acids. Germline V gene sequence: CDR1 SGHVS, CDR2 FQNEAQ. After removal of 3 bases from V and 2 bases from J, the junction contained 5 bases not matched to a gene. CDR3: CASSFRLAGGTGANVLTF. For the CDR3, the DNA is TGTGCCAGCAGCTTTCGGCTAGCGGGGGGGACTGGGGCCAACGTCCTGACTTTC.

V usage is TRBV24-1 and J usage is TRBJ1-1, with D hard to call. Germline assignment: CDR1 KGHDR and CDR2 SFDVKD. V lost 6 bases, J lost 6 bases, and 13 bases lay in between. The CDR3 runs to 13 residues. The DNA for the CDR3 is TGTGCCACCAGTCCCCTAGGAGCGGCTGAAGCTTTCTTT. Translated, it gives CATSPLGAAEAFF.